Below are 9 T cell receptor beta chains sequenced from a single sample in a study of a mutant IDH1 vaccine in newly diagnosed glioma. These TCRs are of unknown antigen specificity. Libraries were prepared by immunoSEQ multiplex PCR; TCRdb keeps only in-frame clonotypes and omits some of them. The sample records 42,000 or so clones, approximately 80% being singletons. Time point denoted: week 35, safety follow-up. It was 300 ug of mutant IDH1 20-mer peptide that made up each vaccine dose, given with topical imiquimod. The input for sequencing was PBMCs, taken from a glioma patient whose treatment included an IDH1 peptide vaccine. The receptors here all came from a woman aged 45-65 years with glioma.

DNA for the CDR3: TGCAGCGGGGGTCTTGGGAGTGAAAACACCATATATTTT. Its protein is CSGGLGSENTIYF. The gene calls are TRBV29-1 and TRBJ1-3; no clear D gene. The CDR3 contains 13 residues. V lost 7 bases to trimming and J lost 6 bases, with 16 bases between them. Germline V gene data show CDR1 as SQVTM and CDR2 as ANQGSEA.

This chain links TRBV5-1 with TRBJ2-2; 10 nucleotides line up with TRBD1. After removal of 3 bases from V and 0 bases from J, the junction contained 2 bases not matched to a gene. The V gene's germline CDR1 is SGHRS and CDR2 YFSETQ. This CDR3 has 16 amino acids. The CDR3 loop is CASSSGQGANTGELFF. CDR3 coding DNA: TGCGCCAGCAGCTCCGGACAGGGGGCGAACACCGGGGAGCTGTTTTTT.

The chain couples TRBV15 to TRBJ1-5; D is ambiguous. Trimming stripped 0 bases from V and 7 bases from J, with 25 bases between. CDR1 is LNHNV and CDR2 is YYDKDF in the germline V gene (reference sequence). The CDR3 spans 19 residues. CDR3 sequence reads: CATSRDKTGEGPRGQPQHF. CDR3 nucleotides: TGTGCCACCAGCAGAGATAAGACGGGTGAGGGCCCGCGAGGGCAGCCCCAGCATTTT. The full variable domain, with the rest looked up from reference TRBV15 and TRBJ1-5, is DAMVIQNPRYQVTQFGKPVTLSCSQTLNHNVMYWYQQKSSQAPKLLFHYYDKDFNNEADTPDNFQSRRPNTSFCFLDIRSPGLGDTAMYLCATSRDKTGEGPRGQPQHFGDGTRLSIL.

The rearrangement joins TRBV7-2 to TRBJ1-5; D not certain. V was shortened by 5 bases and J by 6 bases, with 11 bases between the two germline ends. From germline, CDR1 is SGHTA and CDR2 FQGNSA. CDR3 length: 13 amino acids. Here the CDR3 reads CASSPREGQPQHF. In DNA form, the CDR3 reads TGTGCCAGCAGCCCCCGGGAGGGTCAGCCCCAGCATTTT.

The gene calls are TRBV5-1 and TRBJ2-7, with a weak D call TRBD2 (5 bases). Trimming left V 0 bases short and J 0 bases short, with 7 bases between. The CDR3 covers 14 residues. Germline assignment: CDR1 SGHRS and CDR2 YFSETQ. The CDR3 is CASSLAGSSYEQYF. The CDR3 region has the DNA TGCGCCAGCAGCTTGGCGGGAAGCTCCTACGAGCAGTACTTC.

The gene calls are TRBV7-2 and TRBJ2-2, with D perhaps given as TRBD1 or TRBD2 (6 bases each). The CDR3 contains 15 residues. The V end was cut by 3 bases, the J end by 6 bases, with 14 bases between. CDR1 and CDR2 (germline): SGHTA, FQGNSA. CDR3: CASSFGGPSAGELFF. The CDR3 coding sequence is TGTGCCAGCAGCTTTGGGGGGCCCTCTGCCGGGGAGCTGTTTTTT.

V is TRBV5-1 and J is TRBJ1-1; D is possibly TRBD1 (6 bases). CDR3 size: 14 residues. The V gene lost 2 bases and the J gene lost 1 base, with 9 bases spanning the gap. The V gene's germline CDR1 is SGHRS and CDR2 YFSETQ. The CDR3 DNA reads TGCGCCAGCAGCTTACAGGGATCGAACACTGAAGCTTTCTTT. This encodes CASSLQGSNTEAFF.

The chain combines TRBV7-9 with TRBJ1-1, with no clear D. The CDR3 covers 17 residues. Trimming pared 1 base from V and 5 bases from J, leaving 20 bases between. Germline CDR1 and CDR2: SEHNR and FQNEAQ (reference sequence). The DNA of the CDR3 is TGTGCCAGCAGCTTAGAAGGAGGCCGGAGGGCGAGGACTGAAGCTTTCTTT. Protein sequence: CASSLEGGRRARTEAFF.

The CDR3 nucleotides are TGTGCCAGTACTTGGACAGGGGACACTGAAGCTTTCTTT. Translation gives CASTWTGDTEAFF. The chain combines TRBV19 with TRBJ1-1; 9 bases are a match to TRBD1. The CDR3 sequence is 13 residues long. Germline trimming cut 7 bases from V and 3 bases from J; bases unmatched to any gene: 3. CDR1 LNHDA and CDR2 SQIVND come from the germline V gene (reference sequence).